This T cell receptor beta chain was observed in a study of CD8 T cells in ankylosing spondylitis. Findings of the study overall: A TCR beta motif of eight or nine highly homologous variants seemed to mark ankylosing spondylitis blood.

Notes on this clonotype: The antigen remains undetermined.

TCRdb itself ran the 5' RACE reads through MiXCR, one entry per CDR3 protein. The sample lists 500,000 to 650,000 distinct CDR3 sequences; under 5.5% were seen once. The CDR3 consists of 12 residues. Looked up from germline, CDR1 is SGHTA and CDR2 is FQGNSA. With 1 base removed from V and 10 bases from J, the gap between germline ends came to 8 bases. The receptor's source is a male donor with ankylosing spondylitis. J is TRBJ2-1 and V is TRBV7-2; maybe TRBD1 (6 bases). Sequencing was performed on blood, either unsorted or a sorted T cell fraction (not recorded which). CDR3: CASSLEDREQFF. The CDR3 DNA reads TGTGCCAGCAGCTTAGAAGACAGGGAGCAGTTCTTC. The variable domain in full, completed from reference TRBV7-2 and TRBJ2-1, reads GAGVSQSPSNKVTEKGKDVELRCDPISGHTALYWYRQSLGQGLEFLIYFQGNSAPDKSGLPSDRFSAERTGGSVSTLTIQRTQQEDSAVYLCASSLEDREQFFGPGTRLTVL.